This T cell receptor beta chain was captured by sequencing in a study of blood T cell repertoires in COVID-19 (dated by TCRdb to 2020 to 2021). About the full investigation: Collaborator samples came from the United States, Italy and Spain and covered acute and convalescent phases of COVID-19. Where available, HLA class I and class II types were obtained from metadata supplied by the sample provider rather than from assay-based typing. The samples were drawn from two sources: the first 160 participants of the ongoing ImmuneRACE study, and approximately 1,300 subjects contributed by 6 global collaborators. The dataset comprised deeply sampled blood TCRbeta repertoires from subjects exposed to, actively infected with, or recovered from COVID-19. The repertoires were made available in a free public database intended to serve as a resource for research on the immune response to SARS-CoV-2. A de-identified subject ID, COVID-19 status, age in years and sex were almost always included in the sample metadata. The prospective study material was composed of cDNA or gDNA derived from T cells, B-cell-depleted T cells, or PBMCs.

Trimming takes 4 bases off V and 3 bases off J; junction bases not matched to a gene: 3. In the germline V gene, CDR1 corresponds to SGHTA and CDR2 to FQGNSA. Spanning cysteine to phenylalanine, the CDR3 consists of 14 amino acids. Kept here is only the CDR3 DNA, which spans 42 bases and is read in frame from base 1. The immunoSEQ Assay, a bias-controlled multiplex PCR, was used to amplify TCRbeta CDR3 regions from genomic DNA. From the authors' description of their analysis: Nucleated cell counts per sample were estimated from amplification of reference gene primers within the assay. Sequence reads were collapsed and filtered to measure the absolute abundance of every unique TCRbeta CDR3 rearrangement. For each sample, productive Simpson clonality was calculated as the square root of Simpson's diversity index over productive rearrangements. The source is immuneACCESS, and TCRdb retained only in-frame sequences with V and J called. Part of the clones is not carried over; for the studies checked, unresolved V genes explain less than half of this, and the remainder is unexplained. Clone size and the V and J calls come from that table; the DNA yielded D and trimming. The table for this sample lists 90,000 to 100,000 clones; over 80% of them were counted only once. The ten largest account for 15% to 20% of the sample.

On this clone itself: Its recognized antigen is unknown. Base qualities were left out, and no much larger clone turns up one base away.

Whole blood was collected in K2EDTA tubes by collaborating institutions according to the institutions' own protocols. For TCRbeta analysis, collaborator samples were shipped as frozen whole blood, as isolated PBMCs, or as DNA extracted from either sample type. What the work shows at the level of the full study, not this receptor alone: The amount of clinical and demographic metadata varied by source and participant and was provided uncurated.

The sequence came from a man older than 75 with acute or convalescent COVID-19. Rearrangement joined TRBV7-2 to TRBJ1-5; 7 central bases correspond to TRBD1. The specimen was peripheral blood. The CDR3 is CASSSGQPNQPQHF. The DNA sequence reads TGTGCCAGCAGCTCGGGACAGCCCAATCAGCCCCAGCATTTT.